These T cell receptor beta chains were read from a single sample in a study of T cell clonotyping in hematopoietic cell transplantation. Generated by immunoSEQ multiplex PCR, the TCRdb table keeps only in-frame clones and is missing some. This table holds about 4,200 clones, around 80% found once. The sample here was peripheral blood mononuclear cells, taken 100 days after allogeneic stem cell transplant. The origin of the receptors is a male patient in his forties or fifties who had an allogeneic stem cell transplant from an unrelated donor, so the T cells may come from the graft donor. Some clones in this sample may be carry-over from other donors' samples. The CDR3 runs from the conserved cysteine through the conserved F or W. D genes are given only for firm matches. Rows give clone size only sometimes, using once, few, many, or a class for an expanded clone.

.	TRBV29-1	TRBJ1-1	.	TGCAGCGTTGGGGTATACACTGAAGCTTTCTTT	CSVGVYTEAFF
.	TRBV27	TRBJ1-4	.	TGTGCCAGGCATTTAGGGCCAAGGATAACAACTAATGAAAAACTGTTTTTT	CARHLGPRITTNEKLFF
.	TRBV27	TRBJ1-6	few	TGTGCCAGCAGTTTTGGGGGGTCGGTTAATTCACCCCTCCACTTT	CASSFGGSVNSPLHF
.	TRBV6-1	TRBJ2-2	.	TGTGCCAGCATTGTCTTGGCCGGGGACACCGGGGAGCTGTTTTTT	CASIVLAGDTGELFF
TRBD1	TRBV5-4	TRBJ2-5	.	TGTGCCAGCAGCACCCAGACAGGGGAGGAAGAGACCCAGTACTTC	CASSTQTGEEETQYF
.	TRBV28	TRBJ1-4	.	TGTGCCAGCAGTCGACAGATTAATGAAAAACTGTTTTTT	CASSRQINEKLFF
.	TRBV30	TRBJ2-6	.	TGTGCCTGGAGAATAGGGGCTGGGGCCAACGTCCTGACTTTC	CAWRIGAGANVLTF
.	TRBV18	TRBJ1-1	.	TGTGCCAGCTCACCGAGAGGGATAAGTATCGGGAACACTGAAGCTTTCTTT	CASSPRGISIGNTEAFF
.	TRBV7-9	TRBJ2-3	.	TGTGCCAGCAGCGCACAGGTTAGCACAGATACGCAGTATTTT	CASSAQVSTDTQYF
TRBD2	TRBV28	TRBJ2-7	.	TGTGCCAGCAGTTTACCGGGGACTAGCGGCGACGAGCAGTACTTC	CASSLPGTSGDEQYF
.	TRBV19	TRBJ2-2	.	TGTGCCAGTACCCACTGGGGGAGGAACACCGGGGAGCTGTTTTTT	CASTHWGRNTGELFF
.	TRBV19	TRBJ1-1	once	TGTGCCAGTAGTGGAAACAGGCACCTGAACACTGAAGCTTTCTTT	CASSGNRHLNTEAFF
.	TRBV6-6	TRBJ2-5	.	TGTGCCAGCAGAAGAGAGACCCAGTACTTC	CASRRETQYF
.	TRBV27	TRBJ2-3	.	TGTGCCAGCAGTTTAAGGGGGGAGGGCACAGATACGCAGTATTTT	CASSLRGEGTDTQYF
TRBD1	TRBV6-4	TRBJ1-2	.	TGTGCCAGCAGTGTCGGTACAGGGGGCTTATATGGCTACACCTTC	CASSVGTGGLYGYTF
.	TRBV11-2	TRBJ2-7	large	TGTGCCAGCAGCTTAGATCTCGGGATCTCCTACGAGCAGTACTTC	CASSLDLGISYEQYF
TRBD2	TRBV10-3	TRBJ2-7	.	TGTGCCATCAGTGCATCGACTAGCGGGAGGGCGGGCTCCTACGAGCAGTACTTC	CAISASTSGRAGSYEQYF
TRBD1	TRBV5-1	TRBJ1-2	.	TGCGCCAGCAGCCTCGTGCCGGGACAGGGCGACTACACCTTC	CASSLVPGQGDYTF
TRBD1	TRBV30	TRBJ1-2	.	TGTGCCTGGAGTGTATCCCTGGGCAGGGGGAGGGTCTATGGCTACACCTTC	CAWSVSLGRGRVYGYTF
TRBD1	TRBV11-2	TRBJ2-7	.	TGTGCCAGCAGCTTAACCGGGACAGGAGGATACGAGCAGTACTTC	CASSLTGTGGYEQYF
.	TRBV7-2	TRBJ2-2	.	TGTGCCAGCAGCTTATTTCCCCGCACCGGGGAGCTGTTTTTT	CASSLFPRTGELFF
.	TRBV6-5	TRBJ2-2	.	TGTGCCAGCAGTTACCTCCCAGGCTCGAACACCGGGGAGCTGTTTTTT	CASSYLPGSNTGELFF
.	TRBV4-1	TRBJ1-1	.	TGCGCCAGCAGCCAAGGGAGAGAAGCTTTCTTT	CASSQGREAFF
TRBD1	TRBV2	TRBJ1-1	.	TGTGCCAGCAGTCCTGACAGGGCTTATGAAGCTTTCTTT	CASSPDRAYEAFF
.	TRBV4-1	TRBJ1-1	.	TGCGCCAGCAGCCCCGACGTCATCCTTGAAGCTTTCTTT	CASSPDVILEAFF
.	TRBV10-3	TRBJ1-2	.	TGTGCCATCGGCGGAGACTATGGCTACACCTTC	CAIGGDYGYTF
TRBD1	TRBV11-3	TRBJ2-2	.	TGTGCCAGCAGCCGGAGGACAGGGCTTAACACCGGGGAGCTGTTTTTT	CASSRRTGLNTGELFF
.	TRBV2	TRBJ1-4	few	TGTGCCAGCAGGTTACAGGGCCGGCGTAATGAAAAACTGTTTTTT	CASRLQGRRNEKLFF
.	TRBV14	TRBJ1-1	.	TGTGCCAGCAGCTTCACAGCGGGGTTCAGGGCTGAAGCTTTCTTT	CASSFTAGFRAEAFF
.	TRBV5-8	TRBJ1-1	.	TGTGCCAGCAGGGCTCGCGGGGACACTGAAGCTTTCTTT	CASRARGDTEAFF
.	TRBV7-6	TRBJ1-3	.	TGTGCCAGCAGCCTATTGGGCGCAAACACCATATATTTT	CASSLLGANTIYF
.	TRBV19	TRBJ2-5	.	TGTGCCAGTAGTAAAGGACAGCGGAGCGGTGTCCAGTACTTC	CASSKGQRSGVQYF
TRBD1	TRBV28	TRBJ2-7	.	TGTGCCAGCAGAAACCCCGGACAGGGGAACGAGCAGTACTTC	CASRNPGQGNEQYF
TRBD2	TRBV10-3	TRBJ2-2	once	TGTGCCATCAATCGGGGGGGGGCCACCGGGGAGCTGTTTTTT	CAINRGGATGELFF
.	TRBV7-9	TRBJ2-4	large	TGTGCCAGCAGCTCAACAGGGTCCCAGCTAGCCAAAAACATTCAGTACTTC	CASSSTGSQLAKNIQYF
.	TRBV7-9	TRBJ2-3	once	TGTGCCAGCAGCTTAGTAGGGGCCCCGCTGGGCACAGATACGCAGTATTTT	CASSLVGAPLGTDTQYF
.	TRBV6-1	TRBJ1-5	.	TGTGCCAGCAGTGAACAGACGGCAGGGAATCAGCCCCAGCATTTT	CASSEQTAGNQPQHF
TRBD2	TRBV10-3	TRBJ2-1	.	TGTGCCATCAGTGGACTAGCGGGAGGTCTCTCCTACAATGAGCAGTTCTTC	CAISGLAGGLSYNEQFF
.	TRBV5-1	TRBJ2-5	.	TGCGCCAGCAGCTTGGCCCCTATCCGGGGAGAGACCCAGTACTTC	CASSLAPIRGETQYF
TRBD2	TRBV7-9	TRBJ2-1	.	TGTGCCAGCGGATCCGGGAGGGAATGGAGCTCCTACAATGAGCAGTTCTTC	CASGSGREWSSYNEQFF
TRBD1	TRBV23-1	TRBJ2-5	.	TGCGCCAGCAGTCAATCAGAGGGGGCCGAGACCCAGTACTTC	CASSQSEGAETQYF
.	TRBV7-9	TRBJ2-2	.	TGTGCCAGCAGCTCGAGTCTCCCAGGGGAGCTGTTTTTT	CASSSSLPGELFF
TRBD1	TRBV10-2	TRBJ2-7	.	TGCGCCACCGGGACAGGGACAAGGTACGAGCAGTACTTC	CATGTGTRYEQYF
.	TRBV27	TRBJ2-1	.	TGTGCCAGCAGTTTAGGGCGGGGTTACAATGAGCAGTTCTTC	CASSLGRGYNEQFF
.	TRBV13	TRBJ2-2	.	TGTGCCAGCAGCTTGAGGAGGTTGTCCCGGGGTGAGAACACCGGGGAGCTGTTTTTT	CASSLRRLSRGENTGELFF
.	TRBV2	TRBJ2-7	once	TGTGCCAGCAGTGAAGGGGAGCGGAGAGTCTACGAGCAGTACTTC	CASSEGERRVYEQYF
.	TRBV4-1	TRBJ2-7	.	TGCGCCAGCAGCCCGAAGGACGCAGGATCCTACGAGCAGTACTTC	CASSPKDAGSYEQYF
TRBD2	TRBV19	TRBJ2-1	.	TGTGCCAGTAGTATAGGGACTAGCGGGAGCAATGAGCAGTTCTTC	CASSIGTSGSNEQFF
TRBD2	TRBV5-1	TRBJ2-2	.	TGCGCCAGCAGCTTTAGCGGGAGGAACACCGGGGAGCTGTTTTTT	CASSFSGRNTGELFF
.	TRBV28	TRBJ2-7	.	TGTGCCAGCAGCCTCCCGTCTGGGGGTGGAAATTCCTACGAGCAGTACTTC	CASSLPSGGGNSYEQYF
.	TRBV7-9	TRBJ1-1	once	TGTGCCAGCAGCTTGTTAAGGGTAACTGAAGCTTTCTTT	CASSLLRVTEAFF
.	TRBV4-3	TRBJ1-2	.	TGCGCCAGCAGCACCCGGACGGGACGGAGCCACTATGGCTACACCTTC	CASSTRTGRSHYGYTF
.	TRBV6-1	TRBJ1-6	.	TGTGCCAGCAGTGAAGCGGTCGGGGGGCAAGGGGCCCTCCACTTT	CASSEAVGGQGALHF
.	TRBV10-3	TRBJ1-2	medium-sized	TGTGCCATCAGGAAGGCCCCGCCGGGTCTATTGTGGGGCTACACCTTC	CAIRKAPPGLLWGYTF
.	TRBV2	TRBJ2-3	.	TGTGCCAGCAGCCTTCAGTCTAGCTCCGATACGCAGTATTTT	CASSLQSSSDTQYF
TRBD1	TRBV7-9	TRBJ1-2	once	TGTGCCAGCAGCTCAACCCAGACAGGGGCCTATGGCTACACCTTC	CASSSTQTGAYGYTF
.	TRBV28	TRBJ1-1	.	TGTGCCAGCAGATCGGAGTGGGGTGAGGATGAAGCTTTCTTT	CASRSEWGEDEAFF
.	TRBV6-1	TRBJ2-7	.	TGTGCCAGCAGTAGGGGCTACGAGCAGTACTTC	CASSRGYEQYF
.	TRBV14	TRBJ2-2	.	TGTGCCAGCAGCCAAGCCCCGGGGCGCACCGGGGAGCTGTTTTTT	CASSQAPGRTGELFF